The source of this T cell receptor beta chain is a study of T cells in localized non-small cell lung cancer. General observations from the study: Higher blood T cell density went with longer overall survival. Because sequencing included only one region (of the tumor), heterogeneity remains possible. The appearance of a median approximately 55 of the top 100 tumor clones was seen in adjacent lung. Of the tissues analyzed, uninvolved adjacent lung showed maximal T cell clonality, greater than tumor.

On this clone itself: Its antigen remains unidentified.

This CDR3 is built from 15 residues. Germline V gene data show CDR1 as SGHRS and CDR2 as YFSETQ. V was trimmed by 0 bases and J by 7 bases, leaving 14 bases between them. The data were produced by immunoSEQ multiplex PCR, yet TCRdb's version contains in-frame clones alone and is incomplete. This table holds about 43,000 clones, around 90% found once. The source material was PBMCs, sampled before any cancer treatment. This receptor was obtained from a woman aged 35 to 75 with stage II lung adenocarcinoma. This chain joins TRBV5-1 and TRBJ1-5, with D possibly TRBD1 on 6 matching bases. In DNA, the CDR3 is TGCGCCAGCAGCTTGGAAGGGGGAGACGGGCAGCCCCAGCATTTT. Its translation is CASSLEGGDGQPQHF. The variable domain in full, completed from reference TRBV5-1 and TRBJ1-5, reads KAGVTQTPRYLIKTRGQQVTLSCSPISGHRSVSWYQQTPGQGLQFLFEYFSETQRNKGNFPGRFSGRQFSNSRSEMNVSTLELGDSALYLCASSLEGGDGQPQHFGDGTRLSIL.